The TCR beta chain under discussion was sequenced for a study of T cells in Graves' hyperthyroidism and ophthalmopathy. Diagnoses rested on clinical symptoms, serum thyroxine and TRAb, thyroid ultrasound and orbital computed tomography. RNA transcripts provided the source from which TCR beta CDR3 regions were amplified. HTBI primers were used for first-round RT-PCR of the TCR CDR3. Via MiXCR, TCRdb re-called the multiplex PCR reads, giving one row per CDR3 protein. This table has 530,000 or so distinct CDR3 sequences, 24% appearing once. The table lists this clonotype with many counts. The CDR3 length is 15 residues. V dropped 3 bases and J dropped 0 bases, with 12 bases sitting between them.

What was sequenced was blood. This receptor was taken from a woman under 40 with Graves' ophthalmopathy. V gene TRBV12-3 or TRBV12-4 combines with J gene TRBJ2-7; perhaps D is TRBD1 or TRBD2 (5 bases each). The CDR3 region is CASSFGTPSSYEQYF. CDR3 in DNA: TGTGCCAGCAGTTTCGGGACCCCAAGCTCCTACGAGCAGTACTTC.